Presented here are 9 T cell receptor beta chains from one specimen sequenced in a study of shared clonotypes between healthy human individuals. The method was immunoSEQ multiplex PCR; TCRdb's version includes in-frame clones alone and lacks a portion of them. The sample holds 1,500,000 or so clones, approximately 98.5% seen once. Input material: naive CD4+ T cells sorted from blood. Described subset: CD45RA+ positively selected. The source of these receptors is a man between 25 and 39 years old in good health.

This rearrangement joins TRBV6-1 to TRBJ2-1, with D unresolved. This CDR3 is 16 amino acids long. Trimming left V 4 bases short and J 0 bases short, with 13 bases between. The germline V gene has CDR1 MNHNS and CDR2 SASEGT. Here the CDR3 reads CASSVMPGSSYNEQFF. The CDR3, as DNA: TGTGCCAGCAGTGTGATGCCGGGTAGCTCCTACAATGAGCAGTTCTTC.

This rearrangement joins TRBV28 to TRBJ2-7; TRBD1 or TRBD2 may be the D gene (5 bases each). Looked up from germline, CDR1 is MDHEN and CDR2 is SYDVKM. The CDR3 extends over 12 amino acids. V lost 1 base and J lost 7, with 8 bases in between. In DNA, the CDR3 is TGTGCCAGCAGTTTATCGGGGCGGGAGCAGTACTTC. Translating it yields CASSLSGREQYF.

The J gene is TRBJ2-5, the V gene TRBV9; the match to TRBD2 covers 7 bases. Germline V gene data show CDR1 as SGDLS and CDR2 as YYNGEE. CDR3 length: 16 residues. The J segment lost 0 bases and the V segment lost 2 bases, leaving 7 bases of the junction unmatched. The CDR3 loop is CASSVNSGSYQETQYF. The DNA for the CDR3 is TGTGCCAGCAGCGTTAATAGCGGGTCTTACCAAGAGACCCAGTACTTC.

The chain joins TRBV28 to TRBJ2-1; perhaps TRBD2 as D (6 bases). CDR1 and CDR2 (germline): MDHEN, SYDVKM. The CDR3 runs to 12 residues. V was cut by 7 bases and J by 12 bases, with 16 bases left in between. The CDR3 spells CASTLAGRVQFF. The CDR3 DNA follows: TGTGCCAGCACCCTGGCCGGGAGAGTGCAGTTCTTC.

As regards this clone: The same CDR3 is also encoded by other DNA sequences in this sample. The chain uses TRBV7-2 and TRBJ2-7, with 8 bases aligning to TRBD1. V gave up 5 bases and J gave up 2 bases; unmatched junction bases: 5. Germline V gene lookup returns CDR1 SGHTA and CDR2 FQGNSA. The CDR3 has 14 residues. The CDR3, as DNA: TGTGCCAGCAGCCGTCGGACAGGGCCCTACGAGCAGTACTTC. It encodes CASSRRTGPYEQYF. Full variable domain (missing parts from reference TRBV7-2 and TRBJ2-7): GAGVSQSPSNKVTEKGKDVELRCDPISGHTALYWYRQSLGQGLEFLIYFQGNSAPDKSGLPSDRFSAERTGGSVSTLTIQRTQQEDSAVYLCASSRRTGPYEQYFGPGTRLTVT.

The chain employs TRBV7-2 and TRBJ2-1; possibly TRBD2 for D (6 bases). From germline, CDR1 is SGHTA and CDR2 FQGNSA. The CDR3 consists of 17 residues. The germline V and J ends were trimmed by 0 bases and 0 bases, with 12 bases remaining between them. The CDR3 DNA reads TGTGCCAGCAGCTTAGCCCGACTAGTCTACTCCTACAATGAGCAGTTCTTC. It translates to CASSLARLVYSYNEQFF.

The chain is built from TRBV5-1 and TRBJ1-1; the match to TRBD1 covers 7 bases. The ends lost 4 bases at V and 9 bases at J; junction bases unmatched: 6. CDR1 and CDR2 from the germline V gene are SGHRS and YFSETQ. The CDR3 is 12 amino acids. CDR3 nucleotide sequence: TGCGCCAGCAGCCAACAGGGGAGGCAAGCTTTCTTT. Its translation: CASSQQGRQAFF.

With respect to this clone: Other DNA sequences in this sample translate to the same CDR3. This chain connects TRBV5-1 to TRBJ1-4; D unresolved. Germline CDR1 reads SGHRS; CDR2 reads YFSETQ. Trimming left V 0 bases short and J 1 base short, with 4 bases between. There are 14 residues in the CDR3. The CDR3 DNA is TGCGCCAGCAGCTTGGGTGGAACTAATGAAAAACTGTTTTTT. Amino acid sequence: CASSLGGTNEKLFF.

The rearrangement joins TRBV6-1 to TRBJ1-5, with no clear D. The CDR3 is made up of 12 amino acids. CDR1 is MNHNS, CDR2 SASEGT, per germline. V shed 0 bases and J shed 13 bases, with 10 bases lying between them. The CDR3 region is CASSEALLPQHF. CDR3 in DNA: TGTGCCAGCAGTGAAGCGCTGCTCCCGCAGCATTTT.